This TCR beta chain was documented in a study of T cells after yellow fever vaccination (dated by TCRdb to the late 2010s). Context from the whole study: Libraries from fractions with low cell numbers were prepared with the SMART-Seq v4 Ultra Low Input RNA kit. Bulk TCR alpha and beta repertoires were sequenced longitudinally to track T-cell clones before and after primary and booster YFV17D yellow fever vaccination. The cohort comprised two healthy male donors, one aged 18 to 30 and one aged 30 to 40 years. Blood was drawn at multiple timepoints before and after primary and secondary immunization, with bulk PBMC replicates and cell subsets isolated.

Regarding this clonotype: The antigen it recognizes is unknown. No much larger clonotype is one base removed from it; base qualities were not supplied.

The treatment or condition label on this specimen signifies: live attenuated yellow fever vaccine strain. Two biological replicates of bulk PBMCs were collected at each blood-draw timepoint. A standard Ficoll-Paque protocol was used to isolate PBMCs from peripheral blood. RNA was extracted with TriZol from bulk PBMCs, CD4 and CD8 fractions, and dextramer-positive and dextramer-negative fractions. Broader findings and caveats from the paper: Computational filtering was required because FACS-sorted repertoires could contain abundant contaminating clonotypes from the bulk population. Because the study included only a couple of donors, the extent to which the findings can be generalized is limited. Most clones expanded after primary vaccination were re-detected after the booster (96% of CD4 and about nine tenths of CD8), suggesting broad memory maintenance. Compared with the primary T-cell response, the secondary T-cell response was weaker but faster, peaking on day 5 rather than day 15. A small fraction of clonotypes showed up in both the CD4 and CD8 compartments, probably as a result of convergent recombination.

From the cysteine through the phenylalanine, the CDR3 covers 17 amino acids. CDR3 DNA only is kept here, 51 bases in frame from base 1. The germline V gene (reference sequence) sets CDR1 to DFQATT and CDR2 to SNEGSKA. Trimming takes 0 bases off V and 2 bases off J; junction bases not matched to a gene: 7. Synthesis of TCR cDNA relied on 5'RACE template switching, a step that introduced a universal primer site along with unique molecular identifiers. cDNA synthesis was primed from both the TCR alpha and TCR beta constant segments. Library amplification used two PCR steps, and the second PCR step added sample barcodes and sequencing adapters. Sequencing of libraries was done on Illumina HiSeq 2500 (2x100 bp) or NovaSeq (2x150 bp). The authors' analysis ran thus. Demultiplexing of reads and collapsing into UMI consensus sequences were performed with MIGEC, and V(D)J alignment was carried out with MiXCR. Using edgeR on replicate PBMC samples, clonotypes were called vaccine-responding if FDR was below 0.01 and the log2 fold change was above 5 up to day 15. CD4 or CD8 identity was assigned to each bulk clonotype according to whether the clonotype was present at higher abundance in the sequenced CD4 repertoire or the sequenced CD8 repertoire. TCRdb ran its own pipeline on the public reads, namely fastp trimming at Q25 and MiXCR clone calling, and kept in-frame beta chains. When rows share a CDR3 protein, they turn into one entry using the most common DNA and genes. The V and J calls shown here were made by TCRdb, not taken from the authors' results. The sample profile shows roughly 500,000 distinct CDR3 sequences; roughly a fifth of them were found once. Roughly an eighth of the sample belongs to the ten largest clones.

The TCR comes from a young man who received the YFV17D yellow fever vaccine. The rearranged segments are TRBV20-1 and TRBJ2-3, with 11 bases in between that match TRBD2. This specimen consisted of PBMCs, obtained 15 days after the yellow fever booster vaccination. The base sequence is TGCAGTGCTAGAGATCCCCGACTAGCGGGGCTCACAGATACGCAGTATTTT. This yields the protein CSARDPRLAGLTDTQYF.